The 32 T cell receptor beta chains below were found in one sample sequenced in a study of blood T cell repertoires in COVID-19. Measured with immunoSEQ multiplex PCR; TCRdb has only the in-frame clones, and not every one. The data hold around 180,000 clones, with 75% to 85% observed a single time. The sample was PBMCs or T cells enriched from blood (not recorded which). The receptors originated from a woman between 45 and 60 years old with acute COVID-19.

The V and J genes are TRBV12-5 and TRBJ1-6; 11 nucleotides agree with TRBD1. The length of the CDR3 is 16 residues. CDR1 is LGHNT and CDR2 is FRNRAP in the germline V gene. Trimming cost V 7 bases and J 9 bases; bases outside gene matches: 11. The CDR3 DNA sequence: TGTGCTAGTGCCTTGGGGGACAGGGGGAGGAGTTCACCCCTCCACTTT. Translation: CASALGDRGRSSPLHF. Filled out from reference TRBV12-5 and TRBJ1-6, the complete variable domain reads DARVTQTPRHKVTEMGQEVTMRCQPILGHNTVFWYRQTMMQGLELLAYFRNRAPLDDSGMPKDRFSAEMPDATLATLKIQPSEPRDSAVYFCASALGDRGRSSPLHFGNGTRLTVT.

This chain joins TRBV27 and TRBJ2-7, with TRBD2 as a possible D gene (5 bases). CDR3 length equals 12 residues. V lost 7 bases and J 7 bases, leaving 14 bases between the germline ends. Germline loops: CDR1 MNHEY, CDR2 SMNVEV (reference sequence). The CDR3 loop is CASTSSDGEQYV. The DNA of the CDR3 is TGTGCCAGCACTAGCAGCGACGGGGAGCAGTACGTC.

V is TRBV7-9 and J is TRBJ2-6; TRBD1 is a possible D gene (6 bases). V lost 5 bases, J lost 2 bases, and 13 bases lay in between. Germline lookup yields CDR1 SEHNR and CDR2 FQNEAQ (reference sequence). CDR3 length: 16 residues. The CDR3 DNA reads TGTGCCAGCAGCCGTTCAGGGGACCCTGGGGCCAACGTCCTGACTTTC. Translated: CASSRSGDPGANVLTF.

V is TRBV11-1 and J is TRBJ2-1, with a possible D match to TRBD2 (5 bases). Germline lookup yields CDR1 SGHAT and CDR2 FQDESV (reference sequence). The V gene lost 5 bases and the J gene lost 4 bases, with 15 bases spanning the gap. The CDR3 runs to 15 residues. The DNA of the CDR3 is TGTGCCAGCAGCCCAAGGGCGGGCAGTTACAATGAGCAGTTCTTC. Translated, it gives CASSPRAGSYNEQFF. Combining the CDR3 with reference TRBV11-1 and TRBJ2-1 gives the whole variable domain EAEVAQSPRYKITEKSQAVAFWCDPISGHATLYWYRQILGQGPELLVQFQDESVVDDSQLPKDRFSAERLKGVDSTLKIQPAELGDSAMYLCASSPRAGSYNEQFFGPGTRLTVL.

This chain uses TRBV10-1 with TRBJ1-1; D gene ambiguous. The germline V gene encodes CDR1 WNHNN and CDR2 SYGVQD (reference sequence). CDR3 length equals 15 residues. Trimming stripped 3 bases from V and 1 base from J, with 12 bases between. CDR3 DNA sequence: TGCGCCAGCAGTGAATTTGGGGAGTCGAACACTGAAGCTTTCTTT. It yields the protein CASSEFGESNTEAFF.

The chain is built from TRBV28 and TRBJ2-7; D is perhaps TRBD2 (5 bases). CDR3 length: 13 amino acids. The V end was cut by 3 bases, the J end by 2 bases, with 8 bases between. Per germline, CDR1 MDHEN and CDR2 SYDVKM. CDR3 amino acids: CASSLRVPYEQYV. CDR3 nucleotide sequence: TGTGCCAGCAGTTTGAGGGTTCCCTACGAGCAGTACGTC.

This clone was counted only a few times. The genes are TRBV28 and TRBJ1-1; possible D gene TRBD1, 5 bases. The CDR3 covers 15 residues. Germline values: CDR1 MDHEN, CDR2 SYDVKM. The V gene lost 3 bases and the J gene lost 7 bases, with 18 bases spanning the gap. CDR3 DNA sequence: TGTGCCAGCAGTTTGGGGCAGCCTCCGACCTATGAAGCTTTCTTT. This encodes CASSLGQPPTYEAFF.

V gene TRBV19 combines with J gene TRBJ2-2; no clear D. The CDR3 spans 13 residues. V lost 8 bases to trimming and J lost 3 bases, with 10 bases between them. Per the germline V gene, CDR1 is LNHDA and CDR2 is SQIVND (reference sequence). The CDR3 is CASARADTGELFF. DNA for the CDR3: TGTGCCAGTGCACGCGCTGACACCGGGGAGCTGTTTTTT.

The CDR3 protein is CASSLGLAGGNEQFF. The CDR3 DNA reads TGCGCCAGCAGCTTGGGGCTAGCGGGGGGCAATGAGCAGTTCTTC. The chain recombines TRBV5-1 with TRBJ2-1; 11 positions agree with TRBD2. Germline V CDR1 and CDR2: SGHRS, YFSETQ. The CDR3 sequence is 15 residues long. The junction had 2 bases not matched to a gene; V was cut back by 0 bases and J by 6 bases.

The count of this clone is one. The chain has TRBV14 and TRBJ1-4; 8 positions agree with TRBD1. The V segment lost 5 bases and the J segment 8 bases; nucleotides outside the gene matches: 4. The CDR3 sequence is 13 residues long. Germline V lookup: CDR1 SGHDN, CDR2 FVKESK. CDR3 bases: TGTGCCAGCAGCTATAGACAGGGGGAAAAACTGTTTTTT. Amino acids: CASSYRQGEKLFF.

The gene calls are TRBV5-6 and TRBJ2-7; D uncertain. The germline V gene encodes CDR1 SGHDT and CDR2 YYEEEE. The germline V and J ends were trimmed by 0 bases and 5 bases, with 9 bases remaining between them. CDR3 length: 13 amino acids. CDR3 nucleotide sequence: TGTGCCAGCAGCTTGGGGGCCTGGGACGAGCAGTACGTC. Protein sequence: CASSLGAWDEQYV.

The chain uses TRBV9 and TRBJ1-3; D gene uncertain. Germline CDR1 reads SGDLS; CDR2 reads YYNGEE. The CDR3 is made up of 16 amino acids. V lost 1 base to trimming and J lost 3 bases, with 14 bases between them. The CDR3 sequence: CASSVSWQRLGNTIYF. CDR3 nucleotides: TGTGCCAGCAGCGTAAGTTGGCAGAGACTTGGAAACACCATATATTTT.

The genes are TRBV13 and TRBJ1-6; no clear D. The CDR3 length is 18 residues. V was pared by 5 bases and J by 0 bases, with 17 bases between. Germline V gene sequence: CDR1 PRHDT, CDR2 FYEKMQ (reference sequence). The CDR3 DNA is TGTGCCAGCAGCCCTGGAGGGCAAGTCGGCTCCTATAATTCACCCCTCCACTTT. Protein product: CASSPGGQVGSYNSPLHF.

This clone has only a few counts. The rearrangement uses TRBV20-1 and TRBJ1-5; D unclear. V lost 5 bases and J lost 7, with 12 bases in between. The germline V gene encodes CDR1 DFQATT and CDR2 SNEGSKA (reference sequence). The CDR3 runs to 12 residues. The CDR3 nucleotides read TGCAGTGCTGGTGCCCAGAGGCAGCCCCAGCATTTT. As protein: CSAGAQRQPQHF.

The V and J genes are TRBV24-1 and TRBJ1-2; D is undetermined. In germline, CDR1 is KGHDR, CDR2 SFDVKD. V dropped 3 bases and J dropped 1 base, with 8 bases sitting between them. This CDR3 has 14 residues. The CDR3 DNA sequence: TGTGCCACCAGTGATCCCCGGGATAACTATGGCTACACCTTC. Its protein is CATSDPRDNYGYTF.

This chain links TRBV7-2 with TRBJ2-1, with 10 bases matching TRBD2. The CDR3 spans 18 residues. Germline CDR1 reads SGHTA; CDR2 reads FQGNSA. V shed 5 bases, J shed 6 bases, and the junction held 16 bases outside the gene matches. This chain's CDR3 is CASSRRVIAGGLVNEQFF. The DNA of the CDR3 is TGTGCCAGCAGCCGGCGCGTGATAGCGGGGGGCCTCGTCAATGAGCAGTTCTTC.

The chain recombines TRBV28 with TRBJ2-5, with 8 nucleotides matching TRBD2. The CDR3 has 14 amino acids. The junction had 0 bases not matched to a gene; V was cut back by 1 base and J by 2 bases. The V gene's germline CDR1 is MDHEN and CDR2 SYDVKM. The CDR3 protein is CASSLLAGQETQYF. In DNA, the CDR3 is TGTGCCAGCAGTTTATTAGCGGGGCAAGAGACCCAGTACTTC.

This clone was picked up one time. CDR3 protein: CASSLATGDPYGYTF. In DNA form, the CDR3 reads TGCGCCAGCAGCTTGGCAACAGGGGATCCCTATGGCTACACCTTC. The chain recombines TRBV5-1 with TRBJ1-2; 7 nucleotides align to TRBD1. The V gene end was trimmed by 0 bases and the J gene end by 4 bases; junction bases not matched to a gene: 6. Germline V gene lookup returns CDR1 SGHRS and CDR2 YFSETQ. The CDR3 sequence is 15 residues long.

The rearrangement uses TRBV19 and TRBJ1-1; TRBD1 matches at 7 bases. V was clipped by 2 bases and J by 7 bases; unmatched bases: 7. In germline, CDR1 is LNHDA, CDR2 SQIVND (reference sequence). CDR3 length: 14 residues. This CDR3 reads CASSILAGQDEAFF. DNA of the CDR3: TGTGCCAGTAGTATACTAGCCGGACAGGATGAAGCTTTCTTT.

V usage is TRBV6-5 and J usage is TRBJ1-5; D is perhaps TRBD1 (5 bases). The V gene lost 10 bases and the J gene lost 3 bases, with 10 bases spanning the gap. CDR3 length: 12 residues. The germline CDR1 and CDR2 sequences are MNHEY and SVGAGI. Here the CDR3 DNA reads TGTGCCACTCGACAGACCAATCAGCCCCAGCATTTT. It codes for CATRQTNQPQHF.

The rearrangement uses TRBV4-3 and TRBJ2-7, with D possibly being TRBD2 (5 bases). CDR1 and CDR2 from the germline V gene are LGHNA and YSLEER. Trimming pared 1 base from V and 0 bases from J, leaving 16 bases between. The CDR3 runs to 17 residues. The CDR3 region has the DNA TGCGCCAGCAGCCAAGCATACAGCGGTCTAAGCTCCTACGAGCAGTACGTC. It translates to CASSQAYSGLSSYEQYV.

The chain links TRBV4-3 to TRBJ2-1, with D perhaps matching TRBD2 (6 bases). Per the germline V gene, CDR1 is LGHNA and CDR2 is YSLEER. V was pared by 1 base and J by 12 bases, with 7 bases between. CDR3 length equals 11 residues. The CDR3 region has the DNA TGCGCCAGCAGCCAAGGCGGGACGCAGTTCTTC. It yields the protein CASSQGGTQFF.

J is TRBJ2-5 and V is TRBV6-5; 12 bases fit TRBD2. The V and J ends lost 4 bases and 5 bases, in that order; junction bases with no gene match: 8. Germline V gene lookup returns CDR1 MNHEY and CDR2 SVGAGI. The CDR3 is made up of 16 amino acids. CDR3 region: CASSSRLAGDRETQYF. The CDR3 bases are TGTGCCAGCAGTTCCAGACTAGCGGGGGACAGGGAGACCCAGTACTTC.

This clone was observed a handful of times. The CDR3 nucleotides read TGTGCCAGCCGGGACAGGGGATCTTCACCCCTCCACTTT. This sequence encodes CASRDRGSSPLHF. This rearrangement joins TRBV19 to TRBJ1-6, with TRBD1 matching 10 bases. Looked up from germline, CDR1 is LNHDA and CDR2 is SQIVND (reference sequence). The CDR3 loop spans 13 amino acids. The junction had 5 bases not matched to a gene; V was cut back by 9 bases and J by 9 bases.

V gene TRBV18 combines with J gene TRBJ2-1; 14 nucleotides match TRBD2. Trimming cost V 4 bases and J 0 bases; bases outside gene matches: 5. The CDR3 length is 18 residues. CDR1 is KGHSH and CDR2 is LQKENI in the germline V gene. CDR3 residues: CASSLGLAGGHSYNEQFF. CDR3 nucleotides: TGTGCCAGCTCACTCGGACTAGCGGGGGGCCACTCCTACAATGAGCAGTTCTTC.

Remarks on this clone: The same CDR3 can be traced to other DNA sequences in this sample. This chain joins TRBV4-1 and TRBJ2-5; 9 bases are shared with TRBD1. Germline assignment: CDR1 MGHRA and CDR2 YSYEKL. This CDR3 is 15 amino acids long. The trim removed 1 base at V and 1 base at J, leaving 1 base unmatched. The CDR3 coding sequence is TGCGCCAGCAGCCAAGGACAGGGGGGCCAAGAGACCCAGTACTTC. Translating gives CASSQGQGGQETQYF.

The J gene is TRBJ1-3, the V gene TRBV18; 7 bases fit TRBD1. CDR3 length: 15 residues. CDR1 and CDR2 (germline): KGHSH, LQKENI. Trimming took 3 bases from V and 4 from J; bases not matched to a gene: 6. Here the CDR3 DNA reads TGTGCCAGCTCACCGGGGGGACAGCTAGGAAACACCATATATTTT. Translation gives CASSPGGQLGNTIYF.

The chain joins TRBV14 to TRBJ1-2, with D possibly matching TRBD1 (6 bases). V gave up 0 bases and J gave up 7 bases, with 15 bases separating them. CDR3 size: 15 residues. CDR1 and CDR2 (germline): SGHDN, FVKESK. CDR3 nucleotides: TGTGCCAGCAGCCAAGATTCGGGGACAATAAGTGGCTACACCTTC. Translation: CASSQDSGTISGYTF.

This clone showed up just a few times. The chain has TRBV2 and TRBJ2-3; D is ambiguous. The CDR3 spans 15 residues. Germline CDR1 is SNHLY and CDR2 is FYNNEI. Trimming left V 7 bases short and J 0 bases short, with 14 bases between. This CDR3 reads CASKIQQASTDTQYF. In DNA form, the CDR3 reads TGTGCCAGCAAGATACAGCAGGCGAGCACAGATACGCAGTATTTT.

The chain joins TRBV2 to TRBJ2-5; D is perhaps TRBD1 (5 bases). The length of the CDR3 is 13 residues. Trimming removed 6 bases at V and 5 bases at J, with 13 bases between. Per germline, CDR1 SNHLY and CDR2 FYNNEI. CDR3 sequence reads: CASRKGSLETQYF. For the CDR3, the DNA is TGTGCCAGCAGAAAGGGGTCGCTGGAGACCCAGTACTTC.

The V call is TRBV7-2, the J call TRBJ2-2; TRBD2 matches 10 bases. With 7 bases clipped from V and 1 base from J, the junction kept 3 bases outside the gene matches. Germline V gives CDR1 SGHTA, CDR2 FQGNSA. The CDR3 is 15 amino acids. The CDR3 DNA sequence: TGTGCCAGCACCGGACTAGCGGTGAACACCGGGGAGCTGTTTTTT. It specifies CASTGLAVNTGELFF.

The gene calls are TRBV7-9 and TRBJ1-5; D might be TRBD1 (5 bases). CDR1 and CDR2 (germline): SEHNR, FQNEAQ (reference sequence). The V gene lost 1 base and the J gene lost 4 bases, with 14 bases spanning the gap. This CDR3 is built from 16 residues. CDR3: CASSLGTGGRNQPQHF. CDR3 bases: TGTGCCAGCAGCTTAGGGACGGGGGGACGGAATCAGCCCCAGCATTTT.